Listed below are T cell receptor beta chains from one sample, sequenced in a study of shared clonotypes between healthy human individuals. Profiling relied on immunoSEQ multiplex PCR, and the TCRdb table lists in-frame clones only, not all of them. The table has over 950,000 clones, 60% to 80% seen once. Specimen: memory CD4+ T cells from PBMCs. The receptors derive from a man aged 18 to 30 in good health. Some clones in this sample may be carry-over from other donors' samples. CDR3s include the opening cysteine and the closing phenylalanine or tryptophan. Each record gives: clone size, D gene, J gene, V gene, CDR3 DNA, CDR3 protein. D genes are given only for firm matches. Size tells how often a clone was seen (once, few, many) or the class of an expanded clone, and some rows leave it out.

-	-	TRBJ1-4	TRBV5-1	TGCGCCAGCAGCTCCCTCGGAAGTTCGGGTGAAAAACTGTTTTTT	CASSSLGSSGEKLFF
-	TRBD1	TRBJ2-7	TRBV2	TGTGCCAGCAGTGACGGACAGGGAGACTCCTACGAGCAGTACTTC	CASSDGQGDSYEQYF
-	-	TRBJ2-7	TRBV5-1	TGCGCCAGCAGCTTGAAGGCGGGTGCAGGGCTCTCCTACGAGCAGTACTTC	CASSLKAGAGLSYEQYF
once	-	TRBJ2-6	TRBV7-8	TGTGCCAGCAGACGGGACCTCTCTGGGGCCAACGTCCTGACTTTC	CASRRDLSGANVLTF
once	TRBD2	TRBJ2-1	TRBV7-9	TGTGCCAGCAGCGGTAGACTAGCGGGAGATAAATCCTACAATGAGCAGTTCTTC	CASSGRLAGDKSYNEQFF
-	-	TRBJ1-2	TRBV4-2	TGTGCCAGCAGCCAAGATTCAGGGGACCCCCTCTATGGCTACACCTTC	CASSQDSGDPLYGYTF
-	-	TRBJ1-2	TRBV2	TGTGCCAGCAGTGAAGGTCCCACAGCCTATGGCTACACCTTC	CASSEGPTAYGYTF
-	-	TRBJ2-1	TRBV19	TGTGCCAGTAGCGGACTTACAGCCTACTCCTACAATGAGCAGTTCTTC	CASSGLTAYSYNEQFF
few	-	TRBJ1-4	TRBV30	TGTGCCTGGAGTGTCACCATTCGACGGTTTAATGAAAAACTGTTTTTT	CAWSVTIRRFNEKLFF
few	TRBD1	TRBJ2-7	TRBV7-2	TGTGCCAGCAGCTTAGCCGGGACAGAGGACGAGCAGTACTTC	CASSLAGTEDEQYF
-	TRBD2	TRBJ2-3	TRBV30	TGTGCCTGGAGTAATCCGGGTAGCGGGAGCCCAGATACGCAGTATTTT	CAWSNPGSGSPDTQYF
-	-	TRBJ2-1	TRBV6-6	TGTGCCAGCAGTTACTCTCCCCTAGCGACAGGGGAGCAGTTCTTC	CASSYSPLATGEQFF
-	-	TRBJ1-5	TRBV2	TGTGCCAGCAGTGGACAGCTAGGAAATCAGCCCCAGCATTTT	CASSGQLGNQPQHF
-	-	TRBJ1-4	TRBV2	TGTGCCAGCATCCCACCCTCGGGGTCCCGGAGGAAACTGTTTTTT	CASIPPSGSRRKLFF
many	-	TRBJ2-3	TRBV9	TGTGCCAGCAGCCTCAGACTAGGCGGTACGCAGTATTTT	CASSLRLGGTQYF
-	-	TRBJ1-1	TRBV6-5	TGTGCCAGTGGAAGACCGGAGAGGGGACTTGAAGCTTTCTTT	CASGRPERGLEAFF
-	-	TRBJ1-2	TRBV4-3	TGCGCCAGCAGCCAAGACGTCCGGGCTGAAGATGGCTACACCTTC	CASSQDVRAEDGYTF
-	-	TRBJ2-5	TRBV27	TGTGCCAGCAGTTTAAGGGCAGCCGGAGAGACCCAGTACTTC	CASSLRAAGETQYF
-	-	TRBJ1-1	TRBV5-1	TGCGCCAGCAGCCCAGAGGGACGGCAGAACACTGAAGCTTTCTTT	CASSPEGRQNTEAFF
-	TRBD2	TRBJ2-3	TRBV29-1	TGCAGCGTTGTGTCTAGCGGGAGGGGGGATACGCAGTATTTT	CSVVSSGRGDTQYF
-	-	TRBJ1-2	TRBV20-1	TGCAGTGCTAGAAAGGATGGCTACACCTTC	CSARKDGYTF
-	TRBD2	TRBJ2-7	TRBV6-1	TGTGCCAGCAGTGAGGTAGGGGGACTAGCGGGAGGGCGGAAAGTCGAGCAGTACTTC	CASSEVGGLAGGRKVEQYF
few	-	TRBJ1-2	TRBV4-1	TGCGCCAGCAGCCGTAATCCGGCGATCTATGGCTACACCTTC	CASSRNPAIYGYTF
-	-	TRBJ2-2	TRBV7-9	TGTGCCAGCAGCTTAAGGGGTCTAACCGGGGAGCTGTTTTTT	CASSLRGLTGELFF
-	-	TRBJ2-5	TRBV28	TGTGCCAGCAGTTCCCCCTGGGCCTCCGGGGAGACCCAGTACTTC	CASSSPWASGETQYF
-	-	TRBJ2-1	TRBV11-2	TGTGCCAGCAGCTTAGACAGAAACAATGAGCAGTTCTTC	CASSLDRNNEQFF
-	-	TRBJ2-7	TRBV28	TGTGCCAGCAGTTTTCACCAGGGAGGCTTCAACGAGCAGTACTTC	CASSFHQGGFNEQYF
few	TRBD1	TRBJ1-1	TRBV2	TGTGCCAGCGGGGACAGGGTAAGGGACACTGAAGCTTTCTTT	CASGDRVRDTEAFF
few	-	TRBJ2-5	TRBV7-2	TGTGCCAGCAGCATAACCCAAGAGACCCAGTACTTC	CASSITQETQYF
-	TRBD2	TRBJ2-3	TRBV9	TGTGCCAGCAGCGTTAGCGGGTGGGAAAGCACAGATACGCAGTATTTT	CASSVSGWESTDTQYF
few	-	TRBJ1-4	TRBV11-2	TGTGCCAGCAGCTTATTGGGGGGGGCAACTAATGAAAAACTGTTTTTT	CASSLLGGATNEKLFF
-	TRBD1	TRBJ1-1	TRBV5-1	TGCGCCAGCAGCTTGGCCGGACAGGGATTGTCGCAGTTGAACACTGAAGCTTTCTTT	CASSLAGQGLSQLNTEAFF
-	-	TRBJ2-1	TRBV28	TGTGCCAGCAGTTTAGATGAGGGAGTATACAATGAGCAGTTCTTC	CASSLDEGVYNEQFF
many	-	TRBJ2-7	TRBV30	TGTGCCTGGAGTCAACCGGGTCTCTACGAGCAGTACTTC	CAWSQPGLYEQYF
-	TRBD2	TRBJ2-2	TRBV4-2	TGTGCCAGCAGAGGCGCGGGAGTATCCGGGGAGCTGTTTTTT	CASRGAGVSGELFF
few	-	TRBJ1-1	TRBV9	TGTGCCAGCAGCGCTAATACGGCTCGCACTGAAGCTTTCTTT	CASSANTARTEAFF
-	-	TRBJ2-1	TRBV4-3	TGCGCCAGCAGCCTAGGGGTCCGGGCGGAAAACAATGAGCAGTTCTTC	CASSLGVRAENNEQFF
-	-	TRBJ2-5	TRBV5-8	TGTGCCAGCAGCCGCGGTTCTTCGGGAGCAGAGACCCAGTACTTC	CASSRGSSGAETQYF
-	-	TRBJ1-1	TRBV5-1	TGCGCCAGCAGCTGGGACGGAGATGGAAACACTGAAGCTTTCTTT	CASSWDGDGNTEAFF
-	-	TRBJ2-3	TRBV5-1	TGCGCCAGCAGCTTGAGAGATACGCAGTATTTT	CASSLRDTQYF
-	TRBD1	TRBJ1-5	TRBV4-2	TGTGCCAGCAGCCAAGATAGACAGGGATCCACTAGCAATCAGCCCCAGCATTTT	CASSQDRQGSTSNQPQHF
-	-	TRBJ1-2	TRBV7-9	TGTGCCAGCAGCTTGGGTTCCCACTATGGCTACACCTTC	CASSLGSHYGYTF
-	TRBD1	TRBJ1-5	TRBV30	TGTGCCTGGAGTGAGGGGACAGTCAAGCATCAGCCCCAGCATTTT	CAWSEGTVKHQPQHF
-	-	TRBJ2-7	TRBV9	TGTGCCAGCAGCGTAGAAACAGGGGAGGCCTACGAGCAGTACTTC	CASSVETGEAYEQYF
once	-	TRBJ2-7	TRBV20-1	TGCAGTGCTTCCGGGACACTCGAGCAGTACTTC	CSASGTLEQYF
-	-	TRBJ2-3	TRBV2	TGTGCCAGCAGTGAACTAACAAGCACAGATACGCAGTATTTT	CASSELTSTDTQYF
few	TRBD2	TRBJ2-7	TRBV7-6	TGTGCCAGCAGCTTAGGACCCCCCGGGGGGATCCACGAGCAGTACTTC	CASSLGPPGGIHEQYF
-	-	TRBJ1-3	TRBV29-1	TGCAGCGTTGAAGCGTCGGCGAACACCATATATTTT	CSVEASANTIYF
-	-	TRBJ1-1	TRBV10-3	TGTGCCATCAGTGTGACAGGGAACACTGAAGCTTTCTTT	CAISVTGNTEAFF
-	-	TRBJ1-1	TRBV7-6	TGTGCCAGCAGCTTGCAGGGGAACTCTGAAGCTTTCTTT	CASSLQGNSEAFF
-	-	TRBJ1-1	TRBV19	TGTGCCAGTAGTATCAGAAGGGGGACTGAAGCTTTCTTT	CASSIRRGTEAFF
-	-	TRBJ2-7	TRBV5-6	TGTGCCAGCAGCCATTCTGGCGGGACCTACGAGCAGTACTTC	CASSHSGGTYEQYF
-	-	TRBJ2-5	TRBV19	TGTGCCAGTAGAGAGGCGTACCAAGAGACCCAGTACTTC	CASREAYQETQYF
-	-	TRBJ1-1	TRBV5-6	TGTGCCAGCAGCTTGGGAGGGAATGGGAACACTGAAGCTTTCTTT	CASSLGGNGNTEAFF
once	-	TRBJ2-3	TRBV27	TGTGCCAGCAGTCGACTAGGGTCAGATACGCAGTATTTT	CASSRLGSDTQYF
-	-	TRBJ2-7	TRBV5-1	TGCGCCAGCAGCCAGGGACCAACAGGGTTCTACGAGCAGTACTTC	CASSQGPTGFYEQYF
many	-	TRBJ2-3	TRBV6-1	TGTGCCAGCATCCTTTACCGGAGCGCAGATACGCAGTATTTT	CASILYRSADTQYF
-	-	TRBJ1-2	TRBV5-1	TGCGCCAGCAGCCCATCGCCGATCGAGGGCTATGGCTACACCTTC	CASSPSPIEGYGYTF
-	-	TRBJ1-2	TRBV5-6	TGTGCCAGCAGCTCTCGAGGGGCGGCTGGCTACACCTTC	CASSSRGAAGYTF
-	-	TRBJ2-3	TRBV19	TGTGCCAGTAGGATGGAATTCACAGATACGCAGTATTTT	CASRMEFTDTQYF